This is a list of T cell receptor beta chains from one sample in a study of shared clonotypes between healthy human individuals. This table comes from immunoSEQ multiplex PCR, and its TCRdb copy is limited to in-frame clones, with some not included. Here the sample spans around 720,000 clones, about three quarters being singletons. The sequencing sample was made of memory CD4+ T cells sorted from blood. The receptors derive from a woman in her 30s in good health. Each CDR3 is given with its conserved first and last residue. Each record gives: J gene, D gene, clone size, V gene, CDR3 protein, CDR3 DNA. A D gene is named only where the DNA matches it firmly. Clone size is shown for a subset of rows, as once, few, many or a class of expanded clone.

TRBJ2-5,.,.,TRBV2,CASSKIRNQETQYF,TGTGCCAGCAGTAAGATAAGAAACCAAGAGACCCAGTACTTC
TRBJ1-2,TRBD1,few,TRBV6-5,CASRTGHYGYTF,TGTGCCAGCAGGACAGGGCATTATGGCTACACCTTC
TRBJ2-7,TRBD2,once,TRBV7-2,CASSLDGGSLSYEQYF,TGTGCCAGCAGCTTAGATGGCGGGAGCCTCTCCTACGAGCAGTACTTC
TRBJ2-1,.,.,TRBV18,CASSLQESYNEQFF,TGTGCCAGCTCACTTCAGGAGTCCTACAATGAGCAGTTCTTC
TRBJ1-1,.,.,TRBV7-2,CASSLVGDMNTEAFF,TGTGCCAGCAGCTTAGTAGGGGATATGAACACTGAAGCTTTCTTT
TRBJ2-1,.,.,TRBV7-6,CASSLDLADKSSYNEQFF,TGTGCCAGCAGCTTAGATTTGGCGGACAAAAGCTCCTACAATGAGCAGTTCTTC
TRBJ2-5,TRBD2,.,TRBV6-1,CASIGGTSGETQYF,TGTGCCAGCATAGGGGGGACTAGCGGGGAGACCCAGTACTTC
TRBJ1-1,TRBD1,.,TRBV9,CASSVHGTGNMNTEAFF,TGTGCCAGCAGCGTTCACGGGACAGGGAACATGAACACTGAAGCTTTCTTT
TRBJ2-2,TRBD2,.,TRBV28,CASSSIAGVGTGELFF,TGTGCCAGCAGCTCAATAGCGGGAGTCGGAACCGGGGAGCTGTTTTTT
TRBJ1-1,.,.,TRBV11-2,CASSPQPNTEAFF,TGTGCCAGCAGCCCACAGCCGAACACTGAAGCTTTCTTT
TRBJ2-1,.,.,TRBV11-2,CASSRTPGGNVHEQFF,TGTGCCAGCAGCCGAACTCCCGGCGGGAACGTGCATGAGCAGTTCTTC
TRBJ1-5,.,.,TRBV6-5,CASKPDGSNQPQHF,TGTGCCAGCAAACCGGACGGAAGCAATCAGCCCCAGCATTTT
TRBJ2-7,.,.,TRBV12-2,CASRLAPRLAGHYEQYF,TGTGCAAGTCGCTTAGCCCCCAGGCTAGCGGGACACTACGAGCAGTACTTC
TRBJ2-4,.,.,TRBV30,CAWSTGGLAKNIQYF,TGTGCCTGGAGTACAGGCGGATTAGCCAAAAACATTCAGTACTTC
TRBJ2-5,.,.,TRBV29-1,CSVVIGAGETQYF,TGCAGCGTTGTGATTGGGGCCGGAGAGACCCAGTACTTC
TRBJ2-7,TRBD1,.,TRBV10-1,CASSDSGTGYEQYF,TGCGCCAGCAGTGATAGTGGGACAGGGTACGAGCAGTACTTC
TRBJ2-7,TRBD2,.,TRBV11-2,CASSPRLAGVYEQYF,TGTGCCAGCAGCCCCCGACTAGCGGGAGTCTACGAGCAGTACTTC
TRBJ2-7,.,.,TRBV10-2,CASSESGSVLPEQYF,TGCGCCAGCAGTGAGTCAGGGTCGGTTTTACCCGAGCAGTACTTC
TRBJ1-3,TRBD1,.,TRBV7-9,CASSRTGGDGNTIYF,TGTGCCAGCAGCCGCACAGGGGGCGACGGAAACACCATATATTTT
TRBJ2-7,.,.,TRBV5-6,CASSLYSLHEQYF,TGTGCCAGCAGCTTGTACAGTCTCCACGAGCAGTACTTC
TRBJ2-1,TRBD1,.,TRBV11-1,CASSTRDRGYNEQFF,TGTGCCAGCAGCACCCGGGACAGGGGCTACAATGAGCAGTTCTTC